This entry lists 20 T cell receptor beta chains sequenced from one sample in a study of blood T cell repertoires in COVID-19. Method: immunoSEQ multiplex PCR; TCRdb's copy keeps in-frame clones and lacks some. This table has more than 250,000 clones, 92% appearing once. Sequenced: PBMCs or T cells enriched from blood (not recorded which). The source is a woman in her twenties or thirties who had recovered from COVID-19.

The chain couples TRBV28 to TRBJ1-1; perhaps TRBD1 as D (6 bases). V lost 4 bases to trimming and J lost 1 base, with 13 bases between them. The CDR3 totals 15 residues. The germline V gene has CDR1 MDHEN and CDR2 SYDVKM. In nucleotides, the CDR3 is TGTGCCAGCAGTTCCGCAGGGGCGTCGAACACTGAAGCTTTCTTT. It translates to CASSSAGASNTEAFF.

V gene TRBV6-1 combines with J gene TRBJ1-4; 9 bases agree with TRBD1. This CDR3 region has 15 residues. CDR1 and CDR2 from the germline V gene are MNHNS and SASEGT. V lost 5 bases and J lost 6; bases outside the gene matches: 7. CDR3 in DNA: TGTGCCAGCAGTACCGGACAGGGGATTCATGAAAAACTGTTTTTT. Its protein product is CASSTGQGIHEKLFF.

This sequence joins TRBV3-1 (or the pseudogene TRBV3-2) and TRBJ1-6; D uncertain. Germline V gives CDR1 LGHDT, CDR2 YNNKEL (reference sequence). This CDR3 contains 14 residues. V gave up 5 bases and J gave up 7 bases, with 12 bases separating them. The CDR3 nucleotides read TGTGCCAGCAGCGCCGGGTCCGGGAATTCACCCCTCCACTTT. This codes for CASSAGSGNSPLHF.

The chain links TRBV7-2 to TRBJ2-3; 11 bases are a match to TRBD2. The trim removed 3 bases at V and 8 bases at J, leaving 7 bases unmatched. This CDR3 comprises 15 residues. CDR1 is SGHTA, CDR2 FQGNSA, per germline. The CDR3 loop is CASSFGLAGSGTQYF. In DNA, the CDR3 is TGTGCCAGCAGCTTCGGACTAGCGGGTTCGGGTACGCAGTATTTT.

The rearrangement links TRBV3-1 (or the pseudogene TRBV3-2) to TRBJ2-3; D is perhaps TRBD2 (5 bases). Between the trimmed V and J ends, which lost 0 bases and 6 bases, there was a span of 16 bases. The CDR3 consists of 16 residues. Per germline, CDR1 LGHDT and CDR2 YNNKEL (reference sequence). The CDR3 reads CASSQDERVYQDTQYF. CDR3 nucleotide sequence: TGTGCCAGCAGCCAAGATGAGAGGGTCTACCAGGATACGCAGTATTTT.

This chain joins TRBV5-4 and TRBJ1-4; 7 nucleotides agree with TRBD1. The germline V gene encodes CDR1 SGHNT and CDR2 YYREEE (reference sequence). This CDR3 region has 18 residues. V shed 0 bases and J 0 bases; nucleotides not matched to a gene: 8. The CDR3 protein is CASSLGTGGPATNEKLFF. As DNA, the CDR3 is TGTGCCAGCAGCTTGGGGACAGGAGGACCTGCAACTAATGAAAAACTGTTTTTT. The full variable domain, in which reference TRBV5-4 and TRBJ1-4 provide the parts outside the CDR3, is ETGVTQSPTHLIKTRGQQVTLRCSSQSGHNTVSWYQQALGQGPQFIFQYYREEENGRGNFPPRFSGLQFPNYSSELNVNALELDDSALYLCASSLGTGGPATNEKLFFGSGTQLSVL.

This chain uses TRBV7-9 with TRBJ2-7, with TRBD1 matching over 9 bases. V dropped 5 bases and J dropped 1; count of bases not matched to a gene: 9. This CDR3 region has 16 residues. CDR1 is SEHNR, CDR2 FQNEAQ, per germline (reference sequence). The DNA of the CDR3 is TGTGCCAGCAGCACCCCGGTCGGGACAGGGTCCTACGAGCAGTACTTC. This translates into CASSTPVGTGSYEQYF.

V usage is TRBV24-1 and J usage is TRBJ2-4; 8 bases are a match to TRBD2. The junction had 13 bases not matched to a gene; V was cut back by 4 bases and J by 3 bases. From germline, CDR1 is KGHDR and CDR2 SFDVKD. CDR3 length: 18 amino acids. CDR3: CATSDPSGWSGDKNIQYF. As DNA, the CDR3 is TGTGCCACCAGTGACCCTAGCGGGTGGAGCGGGGACAAAAACATTCAGTACTTC.

The V call is TRBV5-4, the J call TRBJ2-7, with unresolved D. Trimming removed 1 base at V and 7 bases at J, with 15 bases between. The germline gives CDR1 SGHNT, CDR2 YYREEE (reference sequence). The CDR3 is 14 amino acids. The CDR3 bases are TGTGCCAGCAGCTTGAGTTCACACAGTAAGGAGCAGTACTTC. Translated, it gives CASSLSSHSKEQYF.

The chain employs TRBV28 and TRBJ1-2; D gene uncertain. CDR3 length equals 12 residues. CDR1 and CDR2 (germline): MDHEN, SYDVKM. The V and J ends lost 7 bases and 0 bases respectively, with 6 bases between them. The CDR3 sequence is CASTETNYGYTF. In DNA, the CDR3 is TGTGCCAGCACGGAGACTAACTATGGCTACACCTTC.

The chain couples TRBV7-9 to TRBJ1-1; D not resolved. Trimming shortened V by 6 bases and J by 5 bases, and 13 bases separated the two germline ends. This CDR3 region has 13 residues. Germline-derived CDR1 and CDR2 are SEHNR and FQNEAQ (reference sequence). The CDR3: CASSRIGGTEAFF. CDR3 coding DNA: TGTGCCAGCAGTAGGATTGGAGGGACTGAAGCTTTCTTT.

This sequence joins TRBV28 and TRBJ2-7; 8 positions match TRBD2. J was trimmed by 4 bases and V by 6 bases; bases with no gene match: 8. The germline CDR1 and CDR2 sequences are MDHEN and SYDVKM. CDR3 length: 14 residues. In DNA, the CDR3 is TGTGCCAGCAGCCAACAGCGGGGGTTATACGAGCAGTACTTC. Protein: CASSQQRGLYEQYF. Full variable domain (missing parts from reference TRBV28 and TRBJ2-7): DVKVTQSSRYLVKRTGEKVFLECVQDMDHENMFWYRQDPGLGLRLIYFSYDVKMKEKGDIPEGYSVSREKKERFSLILESASTNQTSMYLCASSQQRGLYEQYFGPGTRLTVT.

This sequence joins TRBV30 and TRBJ1-1; 9 bases line up with TRBD1. The CDR3 runs to 14 residues. Germline V gene lookup returns CDR1 GTSNPN and CDR2 SVGIG (reference sequence). The V and J ends lost 2 bases and 3 bases, in that order; junction bases with no gene match: 4. The CDR3 region has the DNA TGTGCCTGGAGTTTCGGGACAGGGTACACTGAAGCTTTCTTT. Translation gives CAWSFGTGYTEAFF.

The chain couples TRBV7-9 to TRBJ2-5, with D maybe TRBD2 (6 bases). The CDR3 extends over 17 amino acids. The germline V and J ends were trimmed by 1 base and 5 bases, with 20 bases remaining between them. The germline CDR1 and CDR2 sequences are SEHNR and FQNEAQ (reference sequence). CDR3 loop: CASSLGEDIGGMETQYF. DNA of the CDR3: TGTGCCAGCAGCTTAGGGGAGGACATCGGAGGGATGGAGACCCAGTACTTC.

The genes are TRBV10-3 and TRBJ2-7; D remains unclear. V dropped 3 bases and J dropped 2 bases, with 5 bases sitting between them. This CDR3 has 12 residues. Looked up from germline, CDR1 is ENHRY and CDR2 is SYGVKD. CDR3 in DNA: TGTGCCATCAGTGACAGGCCCTACGAGCAGTACTTC. Its protein is CAISDRPYEQYF.

V usage is TRBV4-1 and J usage is TRBJ1-5; D is unclear. CDR3 length: 16 amino acids. Trimming cost V 0 bases and J 3 bases, with 12 bases left between them. The V gene's germline CDR1 is MGHRA and CDR2 YSYEKL. CDR3 DNA: TGCGCCAGCAGCCAAGATGAATCGGGGATCAATCAGCCCCAGCATTTT. Encoded protein: CASSQDESGINQPQHF.

This clone was recorded only once. The V and J genes are TRBV2 and TRBJ1-2; TRBD1 is a possible D gene (6 bases). The germline V gene has CDR1 SNHLY and CDR2 FYNNEI. The CDR3 has 13 residues. V was cut by 5 bases and J by 6 bases, with 13 bases left in between. This chain's CDR3 is CASSLQGDHGYTF. The CDR3, as DNA: TGTGCCAGCAGTTTACAGGGTGACCATGGCTACACCTTC. Supplemented by reference TRBV2 and TRBJ1-2, the full variable domain reads EPEVTQTPSHQVTQMGQEVILRCVPISNHLYFYWYRQILGQKVEFLVSFYNNEISEKSEIFDDQFSVERPDGSNFTLKIRSTKLEDSAMYFCASSLQGDHGYTFGSGTRLTVV.

The chain employs TRBV4-1 and TRBJ1-2; the match to TRBD1 covers 10 bases. Germline CDR1 MGHRA, CDR2 YSYEKL. The CDR3 sequence is 16 residues long. With 1 base clipped from V and 1 base from J, the junction kept 3 bases outside the gene matches. Here the CDR3 DNA reads TGCGCCAGCAGCCAAGCGACAGGGGGCCATAACTATGGCTACACCTTC. Translated: CASSQATGGHNYGYTF.

The chain couples TRBV12-3 or TRBV12-4 to TRBJ1-1; 10 bases align to TRBD1. V shed 6 bases, J shed 11 bases, and the junction held 9 bases outside the gene matches. The CDR3 spans 13 residues. The CDR3 spells CASRYRDRGFAFF. The CDR3 DNA sequence: TGTGCCAGCAGATACCGGGACAGGGGTTTTGCTTTCTTT.

The J gene is TRBJ2-1, the V gene TRBV19; maybe TRBD2 (6 bases). Trimming removed 3 bases from V and 4 bases from J, with 13 bases in between. This CDR3 contains 15 residues. Per the germline V gene, CDR1 is LNHDA and CDR2 is SQIVND (reference sequence). The CDR3 region is CASSMEAGPYNEQFF. The CDR3 nucleotides read TGTGCCAGTAGTATGGAAGCGGGCCCATACAATGAGCAGTTCTTC. Complete variable domain (other parts from reference TRBV19 and TRBJ2-1): DGGITQSPKYLFRKEGQNVTLSCEQNLNHDAMYWYRQDPGQGLRLIYYSQIVNDFQKGDIAEGYSVSREKKESFPLTVTSAQKNPTAFYLCASSMEAGPYNEQFFGPGTRLTVL.